Included here is one T cell receptor beta chain sequence, with context. Using its own MiXCR run on the 5' RACE reads, TCRdb lists one record per CDR3 protein. Of tens of thousands of distinct CDR3 sequences in the sample, about 15% were seen once. The data originate from a study of human T cells and chemical hapten exposure. Someone pulled total RNA out of unfractionated whole blood. This TCR was recovered from a female donor in good health.

CDR3 residues: CAAGRGGAFF. For the CDR3, the DNA is TGTGCCGCTGGGCGGGGAGGAGCTTTCTTT. The gene calls are TRBV7-9 and TRBJ1-1; no clear D. The CDR3 is 10 residues long. Germline-derived CDR1 and CDR2 are SEHNR and FQNEAQ (reference sequence). V lost 11 bases, J lost 10 bases, and 14 bases lay in between. The full variable domain, completed using reference TRBV7-9 and TRBJ1-1, is DTGVSQNPRHKITKRGQNVTFRCDPISEHNRLYWYRQTLGQGPEFLTYFQNEAQLEKSRLLSDRFSAERPKGSFSTLEIQRTEQGDSAMYLCAAGRGGAFFGQGTRLTVV.